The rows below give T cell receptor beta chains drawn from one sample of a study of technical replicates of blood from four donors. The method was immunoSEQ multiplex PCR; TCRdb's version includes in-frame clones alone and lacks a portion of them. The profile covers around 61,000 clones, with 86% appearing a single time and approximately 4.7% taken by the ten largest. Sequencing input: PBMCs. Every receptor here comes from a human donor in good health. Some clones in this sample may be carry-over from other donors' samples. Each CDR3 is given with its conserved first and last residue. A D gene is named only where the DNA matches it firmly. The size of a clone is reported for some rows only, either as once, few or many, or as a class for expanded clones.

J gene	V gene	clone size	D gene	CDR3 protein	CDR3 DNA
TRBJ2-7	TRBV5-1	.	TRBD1	CASSWGGTGTSHEQYF	TGCGCCAGCAGCTGGGGGGGGACAGGGACTTCCCACGAGCAGTACTTC
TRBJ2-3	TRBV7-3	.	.	CASSPGSWGDTQYF	TGTGCCAGCAGCCCGGGGAGTTGGGGAGATACGCAGTATTTT
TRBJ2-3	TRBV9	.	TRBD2	CASSVRLAGDTQYF	TGTGCCAGCAGCGTCAGACTAGCGGGAGATACGCAGTATTTT
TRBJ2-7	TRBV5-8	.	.	CASSFYRGSYEQYF	TGTGCCAGCAGCTTTTACCGGGGTTCCTACGAGCAGTACTTC
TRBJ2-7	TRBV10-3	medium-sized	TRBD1	CAISELRDRRKGYEQYF	TGTGCCATCAGTGAGCTCCGGGACAGGAGAAAGGGCTACGAGCAGTACTTC
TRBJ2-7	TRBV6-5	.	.	CASSYSGLSYEQYF	TGTGCCAGCAGTTACTCCGGGTTATCCTACGAGCAGTACTTC
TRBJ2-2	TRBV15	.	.	CATSRVRGLGAGELFF	TGTGCCACCAGCAGAGTTCGGGGGTTGGGTGCCGGGGAGCTGTTTTTT
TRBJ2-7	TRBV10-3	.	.	CAAQGGPSYEQYF	TGTGCCGCCCAGGGGGGCCCCTCCTACGAGCAGTACTTC
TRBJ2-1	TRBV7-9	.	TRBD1	CASSLLDRGNEQFF	TGTGCCAGCAGCTTGTTGGACAGGGGCAATGAGCAGTTCTTC
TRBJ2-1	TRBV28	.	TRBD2	CASSLGGTNPYNEQFF	TGTGCCAGCAGTTTAGGCGGGACTAATCCCTACAATGAGCAGTTCTTC
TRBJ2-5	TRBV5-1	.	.	CASSLVSSFQETQYF	TGCGCCAGCAGCTTGGTGTCTAGCTTTCAAGAGACCCAGTACTTC
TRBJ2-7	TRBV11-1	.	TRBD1	CASSLDRDRDVEQYF	TGTGCCAGCAGCCTAGACCGGGACAGGGACGTCGAGCAGTACTTC
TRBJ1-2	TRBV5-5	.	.	CASSWNGRNGYTF	TGTGCCAGCAGCTGGAACGGGAGGAATGGCTACACCTTC
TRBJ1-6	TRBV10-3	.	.	CAISEAQTTSPLHF	TGTGCCATCAGTGAGGCACAGACCACTTCACCCCTCCACTTT
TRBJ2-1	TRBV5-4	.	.	CASSSLREQFF	TGTGCCAGCAGCTCCCTACGAGAGCAGTTCTTC
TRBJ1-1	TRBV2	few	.	CASSDYGNTEAFF	TGTGCCAGCAGTGACTACGGGAACACTGAAGCTTTCTTT
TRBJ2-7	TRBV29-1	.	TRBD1	CSVVGDRGYEQYF	TGCAGCGTTGTGGGGGACAGGGGCTACGAGCAGTACTTC
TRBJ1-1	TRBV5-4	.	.	CASSFMGGNTEAFF	TGTGCCAGCAGCTTTATGGGGGGGAACACTGAAGCTTTCTTT
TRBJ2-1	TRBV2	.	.	CASYKELRNEQFF	TGTGCCAGCTACAAGGAGTTAAGGAATGAGCAGTTCTTC
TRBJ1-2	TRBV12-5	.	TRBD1	CASGLPPLGQGIRRTDGYTF	TGTGCTAGTGGCTTACCTCCCTTGGGACAGGGGATACGACGCACTGATGGCTACACCTTC
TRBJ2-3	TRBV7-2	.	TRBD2	CASSLLAGFTDTQYF	TGTGCCAGCAGCTTACTAGCGGGTTTCACAGATACGCAGTATTTT
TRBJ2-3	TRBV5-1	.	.	CASSLVGRGQRATDTQYF	TGCGCCAGCAGCTTGGTGGGTAGGGGGCAGCGGGCCACAGATACGCAGTATTTT
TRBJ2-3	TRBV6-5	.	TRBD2	CASGREAHTDTQYF	TGTGCCAGCGGACGGGAGGCCCACACAGATACGCAGTATTTT
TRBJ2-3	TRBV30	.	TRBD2	CACTPGQGVFGTSGSSVADTQYF	TGTGCCTGTACTCCGGGACAGGGAGTGTTTGGGACTAGCGGGAGTTCGGTTGCAGATACGCAGTATTTT
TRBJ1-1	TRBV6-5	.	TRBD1	CASSKSITGGTEAFF	TGTGCCAGCAGTAAATCCATCACAGGGGGCACTGAAGCTTTCTTT
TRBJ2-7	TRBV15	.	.	CATSSPTGSYEQYF	TGTGCCACCAGCAGCCCGACAGGATCCTACGAGCAGTACTTC
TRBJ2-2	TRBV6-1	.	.	CASTRVNTGELFF	TGTGCCAGCACTAGAGTAAACACCGGGGAGCTGTTTTTT
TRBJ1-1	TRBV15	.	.	CATSRDGVEAFF	TGTGCCACCAGCAGAGACGGAGTTGAAGCTTTCTTT
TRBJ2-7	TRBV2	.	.	CASSERYLSYEQYF	TGTGCCAGCAGTGAACGGTACCTTAGCTACGAGCAGTACTTC
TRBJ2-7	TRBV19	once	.	CASSPGESYEQYF	TGTGCCAGTAGTCCCGGGGAGTCCTACGAGCAGTACTTC
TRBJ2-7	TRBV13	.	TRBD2	CASSPGLAALEQYF	TGTGCCAGCAGCCCGGGACTAGCGGCCTTGGAGCAGTACTTC
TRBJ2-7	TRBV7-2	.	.	CASSLAEQGYEQYF	TGTGCCAGCAGCTTAGCCGAACAGGGCTACGAGCAGTACTTC
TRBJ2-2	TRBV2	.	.	CASSKHNTGELFF	TGTGCCAGCAGTAAACATAACACCGGGGAGCTGTTTTTT
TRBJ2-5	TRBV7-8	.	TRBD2	CASSLGLAGGRGETQYF	TGTGCCAGCAGCTTAGGGCTAGCGGGGGGCCGTGGAGAGACCCAGTACTTC
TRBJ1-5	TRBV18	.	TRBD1	CASSSSYGTEGQPQHF	TGTGCCAGCTCGTCGTCTTACGGGACAGAGGGTCAGCCCCAGCATTTT
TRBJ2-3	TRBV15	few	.	CATSSPQGTDTQYF	TGTGCCACCAGCAGTCCCCAGGGGACAGATACGCAGTATTTT
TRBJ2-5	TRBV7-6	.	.	CASSLNRETQYF	TGTGCCAGCAGCCTAAATCGGGAGACCCAGTACTTC
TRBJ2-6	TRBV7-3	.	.	CASSPRQTGANVLTF	TGTGCCAGCAGCCCCCGCCAGACTGGGGCCAACGTCCTGACTTTC
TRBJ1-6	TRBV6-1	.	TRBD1	CASSEADRESSPLHF	TGTGCCAGCAGTGAAGCCGACAGGGAATCGTCACCCCTCCACTTT
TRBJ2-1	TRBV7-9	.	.	CASSLARPAVGEQFF	TGTGCCAGCAGCTTAGCGCGGCCGGCGGTGGGTGAGCAGTTCTTC
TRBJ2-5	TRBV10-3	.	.	CAISLEGSMTQYF	TGTGCCATCAGCCTAGAAGGGAGTATGACCCAGTACTTC
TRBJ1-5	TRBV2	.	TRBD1	CASSSTGNSNQPQHF	TGTGCCAGCAGTTCGACAGGGAACAGCAATCAGCCCCAGCATTTT